The clone carrying this T cell receptor (beta chain) was seen once. Its antigen is unknown. Replicate sorted-subset PCRs were loaded with approximately 200 ng DNA, about 28,000 T cell genomes. The protocol was immunoSEQ multiplex PCR, while the TCRdb copy is restricted to in-frame clones and leaves out a portion. The sample comprises around 640,000 clones, about 96% of which are singletons, and approximately 0.1% rests with the top ten. This sample is drawn from a study of shared clonotypes between healthy human individuals. CDR3 length: 14 residues. Germline assignment: CDR1 MDHEN and CDR2 SYDVKM. V was trimmed by 7 bases and J by 4 bases, leaving 16 bases between them. Study-level points and caveats: Generation of non-shared clonotypes was less probable than generation of clonotypes shared by all four donors.

Naive CD8 cells comprised CD45RO-negative, CCR7-positively selected cells, excluding terminally differentiated effector memory CD45RA+ cells. The chain carries TRBV28 and TRBJ1-1, with D maybe TRBD1 (6 bases). The sample consisted of naive CD8+ T cells sorted from blood. This TCR derives from a woman aged 25-40 years in good health. The CDR3 loop is CASIPQGLGTEAFF. As DNA, the CDR3 is TGTGCCAGCATCCCGCAGGGGCTGGGCACTGAAGCTTTCTTT.